This TCR beta chain was recovered during a study of shared clonotypes between healthy human individuals. Trimming at V came to 1 base and at J to 8 bases, leaving 19 bases not matched to a gene. The CDR3 sequence is 19 residues long. In germline, CDR1 is MDHEN, CDR2 SYDVKM. TCRdb's copy holds only in-frame clones and misses some; the assay was immunoSEQ multiplex PCR. The data show approximately 2,000,000 clones, roughly 90% seen once. Division of CD4+ cells produced a CD45RA+ naive subset and a CD45RA-negative memory subset. Material: naive CD4+ T cells from PBMCs. Specified subset: CD45RA+ positively selected. The rearrangement uses TRBV28 and TRBJ1-4, with 7 bases aligning to TRBD1. The receptor's source is a man younger than 30 in good health. Some clones in this sample may be carry-over from other donors' samples. The CDR3 sequence is CASSLFIGVGDRVGEKLFF. As DNA, the CDR3 is TGTGCCAGCAGTTTATTTATTGGGGTTGGGGACAGAGTGGGAGAAAAACTGTTTTTT.